The TCR beta chain described here comes from a study of blood T cell repertoires in COVID-19. Overall study context: The United States, Italy and Spain were the sources of the acute and convalescent COVID-19 samples. T cells, B-cell-depleted T cells, or PBMCs provided the cDNA or gDNA that served as material.

The CDR3 covers 14 residues. Germline CDR1 SSHAT, CDR2 FNYEAQ (reference sequence). Notes on this clone: Compared with germline, one end of the junction differs, possibly owing to a read error.

Authors' methods: From reference gene primer amplification, estimates of nucleated cell counts were derived. Profiling relied on immunoSEQ multiplex PCR, and the TCRdb table lists in-frame clones only, not all of them. The V and J calls and clone size are taken from that table; D and trimming were inferred from the DNA. Of 26,000 or so clones listed, roughly 91% are singletons. The rearrangement links TRBV7-7 to TRBJ2-5; D is undetermined. The TCR was taken from a human donor in a cohort sampled during active COVID-19. The donor label of this sample is uncertain. Source material: peripheral blood. The CDR3 reads CASSLLGPQETQYF. CDR3 DNA: TGTGCTAGCAGCTTATTGGGCCCCCAAGAGACCCAGTACTTC. Full variable domain (missing parts from reference TRBV7-7 and TRBJ2-5): GAGVSQSPRYKVTKRGQDVTLRCDPISSHATLYWYQQALGQGPEFLTYFNYEAQPDKSGLPSDRFSAERPEGSISTLTIQRTEQRDSAMYRCASSLLGPQETQYFGPGTRLLVL.